Shown below are 17 T cell receptor beta chains from a single sample sequenced in a study of T cell responses to AZD1222 COVID-19 vaccine. Clones were read by immunoSEQ multiplex PCR, and TCRdb kept only the in-frame ones, dropping some. The sample has around 200,000 clones; more than 75% are singletons. The material sequenced was peripheral blood, taken 28 days after the second AZD1222 dose. Source of these receptors: an adult who received the AZD1222 COVID-19 vaccine.

This clone was seen just once. V gene TRBV9 combines with J gene TRBJ2-6; D possibly corresponds to TRBD1 (6 bases). Trimming took 4 bases from V and 2 from J, leaving 10 bases between them. The CDR3 covers 15 residues. Germline CDR1 and CDR2: SGDLS and YYNGEE. CDR3 nucleotide sequence: TGTGCCAGCAGCCCCAGGGGCGCTGGGGCCAACGTCCTGACTTTC. As protein: CASSPRGAGANVLTF.

The chain uses TRBV11-3 and TRBJ1-1; TRBD1 agrees at 8 bases. The CDR3 runs to 15 residues. Germline V CDR1 and CDR2: SGHNT, YENEEA. Losses at the gene ends were 1 base for V and 2 bases for J; bases not matched to a gene: 3. The CDR3 loop reads CASSLGQGFNTEAFF. The CDR3 bases are TGTGCCAGCAGCTTAGGACAGGGGTTTAACACTGAAGCTTTCTTT.

The CDR3 DNA follows: TGTGCCAGCAGCCCCCTACAGGGGGCGTTCAATGAGCAGTTCTTC. It encodes CASSPLQGAFNEQFF. This rearrangement joins TRBV7-3 to TRBJ2-1; 9 positions match TRBD1. V shed 5 bases, J shed 6 bases, and the junction held 8 bases outside the gene matches. CDR1 is SGHTA and CDR2 is FQGTGA in the germline V gene. The CDR3 runs to 15 residues.

This sequence joins TRBV5-1 and TRBJ2-1; TRBD2 matches at 14 bases. V was clipped by 4 bases and J by 10 bases; unmatched bases: 7. Germline CDR1 SGHRS, CDR2 YFSETQ. CDR3 length: 15 amino acids. Here the CDR3 DNA reads TGCGCCAGCAGCCCGGGACTAGCGGGAGTCGCCGAGCAGTTCTTC. The encoded protein is CASSPGLAGVAEQFF. The full variable domain, completed using reference TRBV5-1 and TRBJ2-1, is KAGVTQTPRYLIKTRGQQVTLSCSPISGHRSVSWYQQTPGQGLQFLFEYFSETQRNKGNFPGRFSGRQFSNSRSEMNVSTLELGDSALYLCASSPGLAGVAEQFFGPGTRLTVL.

V and J are TRBV12-3 or TRBV12-4 and TRBJ2-2; D unclear. Trimming removed 5 bases from V and 7 bases from J, with 11 bases in between. There are 13 residues in the CDR3. CDR3 DNA sequence: TGTGCCAGCAGTCCTTACAGTATCGGGGAGCTGTTTTTT. It is translated as CASSPYSIGELFF.

The V and J genes are TRBV28 and TRBJ1-6, with D possibly matching TRBD1 (6 bases). This CDR3 spans 15 amino acids. Germline values: CDR1 MDHEN, CDR2 SYDVKM. V was shortened by 2 bases and J by 7 bases, with 12 bases between the two germline ends. The CDR3 region is CASSLPQGRNSPLHF. The CDR3 DNA reads TGTGCCAGCAGTTTACCCCAGGGGAGGAATTCACCCCTCCACTTT.

The chain recombines TRBV5-1 with TRBJ2-2, with 8 bases lining up with TRBD2. CDR1 and CDR2 (germline): SGHRS, YFSETQ. This CDR3 has 16 amino acids. Trimming removed 7 bases from V and 0 bases from J; junction bases left unmatched: 8. CDR3 in amino acids: CASASGSASNTGELFF. The DNA of the CDR3 is TGCGCCAGCGCCAGCGGGAGCGCCTCGAACACCGGGGAGCTGTTTTTT. Filled out from reference TRBV5-1 and TRBJ2-2, the complete variable domain reads KAGVTQTPRYLIKTRGQQVTLSCSPISGHRSVSWYQQTPGQGLQFLFEYFSETQRNKGNFPGRFSGRQFSNSRSEMNVSTLELGDSALYLCASASGSASNTGELFFGEGSRLTVL.

This chain connects TRBV19 to TRBJ1-2; 10 nucleotides line up with TRBD1. The J segment lost 6 bases and the V segment lost 7 bases, leaving 5 bases of the junction unmatched. The CDR3 is made up of 13 amino acids. The germline V gene encodes CDR1 LNHDA and CDR2 SQIVND (reference sequence). The CDR3 nucleotides read TGTGCCAGTACCCGGGACAGGGGTAATGGCTACACCTTC. Protein sequence: CASTRDRGNGYTF.

V is TRBV30 and J is TRBJ1-4, with a weak D call TRBD1 (5 bases). There are 14 residues in the CDR3. Germline loops: CDR1 GTSNPN, CDR2 SVGIG (reference sequence). Trimming pared 3 bases from V and 3 bases from J, leaving 11 bases between. CDR3 sequence (DNA): TGTGCCTGGAGCAGGCAGGGATCTAATGAAAAACTGTTTTTT. It codes for CAWSRQGSNEKLFF.

The chain recombines TRBV30 with TRBJ1-5, with no clear D. In germline, CDR1 is GTSNPN, CDR2 SVGIG (reference sequence). The CDR3 consists of 14 residues. Trimming left V 4 bases short and J 1 base short, with 11 bases between. The CDR3 sequence: CAWTAGSSNQPQHF. The CDR3 bases are TGTGCCTGGACGGCGGGGAGCAGCAATCAGCCCCAGCATTTT.

The chain couples TRBV4-1 to TRBJ2-3, with D perhaps assigned TRBD1 or TRBD2 (7 bases each). The V gene lost 0 bases and the J gene lost 4 bases, with 17 bases spanning the gap. Per the germline V gene, CDR1 is MGHRA and CDR2 is YSYEKL. CDR3 length: 17 residues. The CDR3 sequence is CASSQDVAGGAADTQYF. The CDR3 DNA reads TGCGCCAGCAGCCAAGATGTGGCAGGGGGGGCCGCAGATACGCAGTATTTT.

This clone has a single count. The gene calls are TRBV4-2 and TRBJ1-3, with TRBD1 as a possible D gene (5 bases). Germline V gives CDR1 LGHNA, CDR2 YNFKEQ. V lost 1 base and J lost 2, with 6 bases in between. The CDR3 has 14 amino acids. CDR3 coding DNA: TGTGCCAGCAGCCAAGGAGGGGCTGGAAACACCATATATTTT. Residues: CASSQGGAGNTIYF.

This rearrangement joins TRBV5-4 to TRBJ2-1, with 8 bases matching TRBD2. The trim removed 0 bases at V and 3 bases at J, leaving 11 bases unmatched. The CDR3 spans 18 residues. The germline gives CDR1 SGHNT, CDR2 YYREEE (reference sequence). CDR3 sequence reads: CASSLVPAGELNYNEQFF. The CDR3 DNA reads as TGTGCCAGCAGCTTGGTGCCAGCGGGAGAGTTGAACTACAATGAGCAGTTCTTC.

The genes are TRBV7-6 and TRBJ1-4; D might be TRBD1 (5 bases). From germline, CDR1 is SGHVS and CDR2 FNYEAQ. This CDR3 comprises 15 residues. V gave up 2 bases and J gave up 1 base, with 8 bases separating them. The CDR3 loop is CASSLNGGTNEKLFF. The CDR3 nucleotides read TGTGCCAGCAGCTTAAACGGGGGAACTAATGAAAAACTGTTTTTT.

This clone was detected a few times. The chain recombines TRBV28 with TRBJ2-3; no clear D gene. The length of the CDR3 is 11 residues. V was shortened by 4 bases and J by 7 bases, with 6 bases between the two germline ends. Germline loops: CDR1 MDHEN, CDR2 SYDVKM. The CDR3 DNA follows: TGTGCCAGCAGTTCCCAATATACGCAGTATTTT. The encoded protein is CASSSQYTQYF.

The V call is TRBV18, the J call TRBJ2-2; 8 nucleotides line up with TRBD2. Trimming removed 5 bases from V and 0 bases from J; junction bases left unmatched: 5. The germline gives CDR1 KGHSH, CDR2 LQKENI. CDR3 length: 16 amino acids. The CDR3 DNA is TGTGCCAGCTCAGAGAGAGCGGGAGCGAACACCGGGGAGCTGTTTTTT. Its translation is CASSERAGANTGELFF.

The genes are TRBV3-1 (or the pseudogene TRBV3-2) and TRBJ2-7; D may correspond to TRBD1 or TRBD2 (5 bases each). This CDR3 contains 14 residues. The germline V gene encodes CDR1 LGHDT and CDR2 YNNKEL (reference sequence). V was shortened by 3 bases and J by 0 bases, with 9 bases between the two germline ends. CDR3 in amino acids: CASSHRGASYEQYF. CDR3 coding DNA: TGTGCCAGCAGCCATCGGGGCGCCTCCTACGAGCAGTACTTC.